This T cell receptor beta chain was obtained from a study of blood T cell repertoires in COVID-19. The germline V gene has CDR1 SGHTA and CDR2 FQGTGA. V was shortened by 1 base and J by 7 bases, with 10 bases between the two germline ends. The CDR3 covers 13 residues. Before being deemed recovered, Cohort 3 donors had two negative PCRs, clearance, or symptom resolution. Libraries were prepared by immunoSEQ multiplex PCR; TCRdb keeps only in-frame clonotypes and omits some of them. The repertoire has over 350,000 clones, approximately 87% of them found once; the top ten carry 10%. The rearrangement uses TRBV7-3 and TRBJ1-1; D unresolved. This TCR was sampled from a woman between 45 and 65 years old who had recovered from COVID-19. The sample was PBMCs or T cells enriched from blood (not recorded which). Here the CDR3 reads CASSLRGGDEAFF. CDR3 DNA sequence: TGTGCCAGCAGCTTAAGAGGTGGAGATGAAGCTTTCTTT.